This TCR beta chain was identified in a study of blood T cell repertoires in COVID-19 (dated by TCRdb to 2020 to 2021). Looking at the study overall: Samples from collaborators originated in the United States, Italy and Spain and spanned both the acute and convalescent phases of COVID-19. The samples were drawn from two sources: the first 160 participants of the ongoing ImmuneRACE study, and over 1,000 subjects contributed by 6 global collaborators. Deeply sampled blood TCRbeta repertoires from subjects exposed to, actively infected with, or recovered from COVID-19 were included in the dataset. HLA class I and class II types, where available, came from metadata supplied by the sample provider rather than from assay-based typing. The prospective study material was composed of cDNA or gDNA derived from T cells, B-cell-depleted T cells, or PBMCs. The sample metadata nearly always contained a de-identified subject ID, COVID-19 status, age in years and sex. The repertoires were made available in a free public database intended to serve as a resource for research on the immune response to SARS-CoV-2. What the research found in general, with its limitations: How much clinical and demographic metadata was included differed by source and by participant, and the metadata was provided uncurated.

Collaborating institutions collected whole blood in K2EDTA tubes following their own protocols. For TCRbeta analysis, collaborators shipped samples in one of three forms: frozen whole blood, isolated PBMCs, or DNA extracted from either of those sample types. TCRbeta CDR3 regions were amplified from genomic DNA by means of the immunoSEQ Assay, a bias-controlled multiplex PCR. In the paper's pipeline: Within the assay, amplification of reference gene primers was used to estimate how many nucleated cells each sample contained. To quantify the absolute abundance of each unique TCRbeta CDR3 rearrangement, sequence reads were collapsed and filtered. For each sample, productive Simpson clonality was calculated by taking the square root of Simpson's diversity index across productive rearrangements. As stored in TCRdb, this immuneACCESS dataset retains in-frame rearrangements with V and J assigned. A fraction of the clones does not appear; measured against another copy, unresolved V genes explain less than half of the discrepancy, and the remainder lacks a known reason. Clone size and the V and J calls come from that table; the DNA yielded D and trimming. Across this sample there are roughly 100,000 clones, with roughly 82% seen only once. Clones ranked in the top ten supply about 5% of the sample.

Trimming at the junction amounts to 1 base on V and 9 bases on J, and the germline ends lie 16 bases apart. From its cysteine to its phenylalanine, the CDR3 spans 15 amino acids. Just the 45-base CDR3 DNA is kept, in frame starting at base 1. From a lookup of the germline V gene (reference sequence), CDR1 and CDR2 are SEHNR and FQNEAQ. Turning to this clone: The clone's antigen remains unknown. No base-level quality is on record; no much larger clone is a single base apart.

Material for sequencing was peripheral blood. The chain is made from TRBV7-9 and TRBJ1-3; 5 matching bases give a weak D call of TRBD1. This TCR came from a man in his 60s with acute or convalescent COVID-19. Here the CDR3 is given as CASSLGGLTETTIYF. DNA sequence: TGTGCCAGCAGCTTAGGGGGCCTGACGGAAACCACCATATATTTT.